The present entry profiles one TCR beta chain with its context. Its antigen remains undetermined. There are no base qualities to consult, and no much larger clone falls within one base. Libraries were prepared through the immunoSEQ multiplex PCR assay. In its TCRdb copy, this immuneACCESS table keeps in-frame sequences only and misses some clones. Where compared with another copy, unresolved V genes explain less than half of these, and the others have no known cause. This sample has tens of thousands of clones in its table, and approximately 96% of those were observed once. Jointly, the top ten make up approximately 0.077% of the sample. These data belong to a study of T cells after somatic rescue of genetic block (TCRdb year 2020). Background for the entire study: What the study looked at was long-term robustness, specifically in a T-cell system that came about through somatic rescue of a genetic block in T-cell development.

Counted from cysteine to phenylalanine, this CDR3 has 14 amino acids. The only DNA kept is the CDR3, 42 bases in frame from the first base. The CDR1 and CDR2 encoded by the germline V gene are SGHTA and FQGNSA. Cut back by 5 bases and 0 bases, the V and J ends lie 9 bases apart. The source of this sequence is a child younger than two. The sequenced material came from peripheral blood mononuclear cells (PBMCs). The chain joins TRBV7-2 to TRBJ2-3; matching of 6 bases hints at TRBD1 as the D gene. The CDR3 protein is CASSPGDSTDTQYF. DNA sequence: TGTGCCAGCAGCCCAGGGGACAGCACAGATACGCAGTATTTT. With all but the CDR3 taken from the reference TRBV7-2 and TRBJ2-3 genes, the full variable domain is: GAGVSQSPSNKVTEKGKDVELRCDPISGHTALYWYRQSLGQGLEFLIYFQGNSAPDKSGLPSDRFSAERTGGSVSTLTIQRTQQEDSAVYLCASSPGDSTDTQYFGPGTRLTVL.